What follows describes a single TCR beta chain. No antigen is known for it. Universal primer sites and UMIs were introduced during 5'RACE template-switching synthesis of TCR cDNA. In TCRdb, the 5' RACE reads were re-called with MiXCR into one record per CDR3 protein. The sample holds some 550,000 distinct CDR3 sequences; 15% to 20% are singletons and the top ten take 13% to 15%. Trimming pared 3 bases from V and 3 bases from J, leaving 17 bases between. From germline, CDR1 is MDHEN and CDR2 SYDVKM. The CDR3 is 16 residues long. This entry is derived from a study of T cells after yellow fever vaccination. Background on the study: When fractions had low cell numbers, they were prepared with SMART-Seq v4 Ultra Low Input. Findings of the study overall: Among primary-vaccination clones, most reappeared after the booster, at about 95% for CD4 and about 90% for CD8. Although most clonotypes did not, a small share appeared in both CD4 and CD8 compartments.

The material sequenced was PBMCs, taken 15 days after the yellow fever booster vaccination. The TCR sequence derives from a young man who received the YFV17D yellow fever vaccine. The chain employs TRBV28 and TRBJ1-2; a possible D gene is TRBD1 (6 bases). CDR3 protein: CASSLGAVRMDYGYTF. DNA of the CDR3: TGTGCCAGCAGTTTGGGGGCCGTGCGAATGGACTATGGCTACACCTTC.